This T cell receptor (beta chain) was recovered during a study of T cells in Graves' hyperthyroidism and ophthalmopathy. This CDR3 has 14 residues. V shed 6 bases, J shed 4 bases, and the junction held 6 bases outside the gene matches. Using RNA transcripts as the source, TCR beta CDR3 regions were amplified. A first-round RT-PCR of the TCR CDR3 used the HTBI primer set. TCRdb reprocessed the multiplex PCR reads via MiXCR and lists one record per CDR3 protein. The sample lists some 500,000 distinct CDR3 sequences, about 16% occurring once. This clonotype was recorded at least ten times. Sequenced sample: blood. This receptor was obtained from a woman aged 30 to 39 with Graves' ophthalmopathy. This chain connects TRBV12-3 or TRBV12-4 to TRBJ1-3; 7 bases fit TRBD1. Here the CDR3 DNA reads TGTGCCAGCAGGGCGGACAGGATCGGAAACACCATATATTTT. Its translation is CASRADRIGNTIYF.